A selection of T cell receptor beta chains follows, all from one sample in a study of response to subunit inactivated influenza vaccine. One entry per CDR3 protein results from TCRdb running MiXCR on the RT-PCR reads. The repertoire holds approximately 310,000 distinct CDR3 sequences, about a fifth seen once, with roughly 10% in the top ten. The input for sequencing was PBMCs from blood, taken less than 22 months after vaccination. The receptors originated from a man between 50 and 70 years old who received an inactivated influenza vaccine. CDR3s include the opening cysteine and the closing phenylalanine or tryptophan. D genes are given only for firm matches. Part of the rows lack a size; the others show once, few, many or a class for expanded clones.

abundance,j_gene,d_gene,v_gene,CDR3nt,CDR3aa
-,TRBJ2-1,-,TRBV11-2,TGTGCCAGCAGCTTAGAGGGGGGTGAGCAGTTCTTC,CASSLEGGEQFF
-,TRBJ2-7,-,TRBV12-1,TGTGCCAGCAGCTTTACTGGACTAGCGCCGAGCTCCTACGAGCAGTACTTC,CASSFTGLAPSSYEQYF
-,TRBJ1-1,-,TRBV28,TGTGCCAGCAGCACGGGGGCGCGCGCTTTCTTT,CASSTGARAFF
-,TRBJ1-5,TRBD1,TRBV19,TGTGCCAGTAGCTACAGGGGGCGGCCCCAGCATTTT,CASSYRGRPQHF
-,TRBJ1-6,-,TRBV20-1,TGCAGTGGCAAGAGGGGTGGATCACCCCTCCACTTT,CSGKRGGSPLHF
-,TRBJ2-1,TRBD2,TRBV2,TGTGCCAGCCGCGGGGGGGCGGGAGGTTACAATGAGCAGTTCTTC,CASRGGAGGYNEQFF
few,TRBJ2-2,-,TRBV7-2,TGTGCCAGCAGCTTTCGCAGGGAGAACACCGGGGAGCTGTTTTTT,CASSFRRENTGELFF
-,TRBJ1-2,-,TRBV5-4,TGTGCCAGCAGCGGGGGGGGCCTTCAATCTGGCTACACCTTC,CASSGGGLQSGYTF
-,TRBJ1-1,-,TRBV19,TGTGCCAGTAGCCCCGGGGAGACGTGGGTCGCTGAATCTTTCTTT,CASSPGETWVAESFF
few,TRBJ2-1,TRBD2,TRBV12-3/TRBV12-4,TGTGCCAGCAGTCTCCACCAATTACTAGCGGGGTACAATGAGCAGTTCTTC,CASSLHQLLAGYNEQFF
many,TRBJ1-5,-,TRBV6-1,TGTGCCAGCAGGGACGGAACGTCGCCCCAGCATTTT,CASRDGTSPQHF
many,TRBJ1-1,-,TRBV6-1,TGTGCCAGCTCCCTGGCATTTGGTCGCACTGAAGCTTTCTTT,CASSLAFGRTEAFF
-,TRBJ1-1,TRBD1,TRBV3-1,TGTGCCAGCAGCCAACATACAGGGGGCCGGCAGGACACTGAAGCTTTCTTT,CASSQHTGGRQDTEAFF
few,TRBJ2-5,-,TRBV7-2,TGTGCCAGCAGCTTCAATAGCGGAAAAGAGACCCAGTACTTC,CASSFNSGKETQYF
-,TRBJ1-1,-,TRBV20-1,TGCAGTGCTAGAGATCCTCCAGGGAACACTGAAGCTTTCTTT,CSARDPPGNTEAFF
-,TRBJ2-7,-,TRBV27,TGTGCCAGCAGTCCAACCCCCACTGGGTTCTCCTACGAGCAGTACTTC,CASSPTPTGFSYEQYF
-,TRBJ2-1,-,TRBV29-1,TGCAGCGTTGGACCACCTGACTACAATGAGCAGTTCTTC,CSVGPPDYNEQFF
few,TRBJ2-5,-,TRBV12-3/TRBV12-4,TGTGCCAGCAGTTTTACCCTTATCTTCCTAGGGACCCAGTACTTC,CASSFTLIFLGTQYF
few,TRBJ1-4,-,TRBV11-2,TGTGCCAGCAGCGTCCACAGAAATGAAAAACTGTTTTTT,CASSVHRNEKLFF
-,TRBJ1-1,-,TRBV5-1,TGCGCCAGCAGCTTGGACAGGGTAGCTTTCTTT,CASSLDRVAFF
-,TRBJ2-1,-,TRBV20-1,TGCAGTGTCCCCACACACGGACAGTACAATGAGCAGTTCTTC,CSVPTHGQYNEQFF
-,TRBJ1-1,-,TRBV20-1,TGCAGTGCTAACCGAGGGGCGAACACTGAAGCTTTCTTT,CSANRGANTEAFF
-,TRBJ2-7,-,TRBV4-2,TGTGCCAGCAGCCAAGATGAGTATTCCTACGAGCAGTACTTC,CASSQDEYSYEQYF
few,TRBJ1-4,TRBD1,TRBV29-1,TGCAGCGCAATGGACAGGACTTATGAAAAACTGTTTTTT,CSAMDRTYEKLFF
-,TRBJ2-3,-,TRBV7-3,TGTGCCAGCTCGAATAGCCAAGGAGATACGCAGTATTTT,CASSNSQGDTQYF
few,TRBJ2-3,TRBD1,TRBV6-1,TGTGCCAGCAGTGTCCCGGGACAGGGAGATACGCAGTATTTT,CASSVPGQGDTQYF
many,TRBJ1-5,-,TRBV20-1,TGCAGTGCTAGTGGGGGACGGGGAAATCAGCCCCAGCATTTT,CSASGGRGNQPQHF
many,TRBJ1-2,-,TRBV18,TGTGCCAGCTCACCGAGCCCGGGGGACTATGGCTACACCTTC,CASSPSPGDYGYTF
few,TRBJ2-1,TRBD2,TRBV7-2,TGTGCCAGCAGCTTAGTTGCTAGCGGGGGGAATGAGCAGTTCTTC,CASSLVASGGNEQFF
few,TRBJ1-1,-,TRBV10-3,TGTGCCATCAGTGGTGACAGGCCCAAGAACACTGAAGCTTTCTTT,CAISGDRPKNTEAFF
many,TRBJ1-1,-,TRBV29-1,TGCAGCGTTGAAGATTTTGAGGGGGCTGAAGCTTTCTTT,CSVEDFEGAEAFF
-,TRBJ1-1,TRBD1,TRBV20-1,TGCAGTGCAATCAGGGGGCAGGCGAACACTGAAGCTTTCTTT,CSAIRGQANTEAFF
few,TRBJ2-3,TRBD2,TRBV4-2,TGTGCCAGCAGCCAGGCCTGGGGGGGGAGCACAGATACGCAGTATTTT,CASSQAWGGSTDTQYF
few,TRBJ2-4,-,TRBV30,TGTGCCTGGAGTGTAAGCAACGGAAACATTCAGTACTTC,CAWSVSNGNIQYF
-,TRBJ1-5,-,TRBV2,TGTGCCAGCAGCGCAGATAGCAATCAGCCCCAGCATTTT,CASSADSNQPQHF
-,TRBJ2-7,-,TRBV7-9,TGTGCCAGCAGCCCCCCCTCGAGATACGAGCAGTACTTC,CASSPPSRYEQYF
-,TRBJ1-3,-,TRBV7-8,TGTGCCAGCAGCACGTTTGACAGGACCTACTCTGGAAACACCATATATTTT,CASSTFDRTYSGNTIYF
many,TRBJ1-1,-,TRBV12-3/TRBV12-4,TGTGCCAGCAGTCCAACAGTGAGGTACGTCACTGAAGCTTTCTTT,CASSPTVRYVTEAFF
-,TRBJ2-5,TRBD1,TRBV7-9,TGTGCCAGCAGCCTACGACAGGGAAATGGAGAGACCCAGTACTTC,CASSLRQGNGETQYF
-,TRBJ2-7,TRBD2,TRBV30,TGTGCCTGGAGTTTTCCGACTAGCGGGAGCCCCTACGAGCAGTACTTC,CAWSFPTSGSPYEQYF
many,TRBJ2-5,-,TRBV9,TGTGCCAGCAGCGTCTGGGCGGGGGCCCAGTTGGGGGAGACCCAGTACTTC,CASSVWAGAQLGETQYF
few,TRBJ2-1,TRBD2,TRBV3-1,TGTGCCAGCAGCCATTTCCTAGCGGGGGCCCAGAGCTCCTACAATGAGCAGTTCTTC,CASSHFLAGAQSSYNEQFF
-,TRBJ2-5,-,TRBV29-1,TGCAGCGTTGTTTTCGGGTTCCGAGAGACCCAGTACTTC,CSVVFGFRETQYF
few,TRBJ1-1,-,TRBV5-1,TGCGCCAGCAAAGGGGAAACTGAAGCTTTCTTT,CASKGETEAFF
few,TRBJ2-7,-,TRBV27,TGTGCCAGCAAAAAACAGGCGACAGCCTACGAGCAGTACTTC,CASKKQATAYEQYF
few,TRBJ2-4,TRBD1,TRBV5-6,TGTGCCAGCAGCGGCCCCGGGACAGCGAAAAACATTCAGTACTTC,CASSGPGTAKNIQYF
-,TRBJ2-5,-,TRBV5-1,TGCGCCAGCAGCTTGGGCGGGGGCCCGGTCGGGGAGGCCCAGTACTTC,CASSLGGGPVGEAQYF
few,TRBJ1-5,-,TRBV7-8,TGTGCCAGCAGCTCACGGGGAGGGGAAGTTTTTAGCAATCAGCCCCAGCATTTT,CASSSRGGEVFSNQPQHF
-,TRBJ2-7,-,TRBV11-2,TGTGCCAGCAGCTGGGGGGGCAGCTCCTACGAGCAGTACTTC,CASSWGGSSYEQYF
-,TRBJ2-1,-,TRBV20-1,TGCAGTGCACCGGTGGGGCACATTCGCAATGAGCAGTTCTTC,CSAPVGHIRNEQFF
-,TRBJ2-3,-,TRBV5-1,TGCGCCAGCAGGGACTGGGGTGGGGAGATTGCAGATACGCAGTATTTT,CASRDWGGEIADTQYF
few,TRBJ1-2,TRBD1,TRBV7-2,TGTGCCAGCAGCTTAGCGCCAGGGGGTGGCTATGGCTACACCTTC,CASSLAPGGGYGYTF
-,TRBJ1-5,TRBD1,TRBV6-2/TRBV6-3,TGTGCCAGCAGTCATCTCCGGGACAGGGCTGGAAATCAGCCCCAGCATTTT,CASSHLRDRAGNQPQHF
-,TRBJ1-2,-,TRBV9,TGTGCCAGCAGCGTATCCCGGCAGGGGTGGGACTATGGCTACACCTTC,CASSVSRQGWDYGYTF
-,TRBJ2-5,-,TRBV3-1,TGTGCCAGCAGTGGGCAGCGAGAGACCCAGTACTTC,CASSGQRETQYF
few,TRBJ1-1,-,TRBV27,TGTGCCAGCTGGCGAGAAGGGGTGAACACTGAAGCTTTCTTT,CASWREGVNTEAFF
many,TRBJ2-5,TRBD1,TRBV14,TGTGCCAGCAGCCCGATCGGGACAGGGGGCTTCGAGACCCAGTACTTC,CASSPIGTGGFETQYF
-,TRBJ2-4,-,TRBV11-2,TGTGCCAGCAGCCCGTATAGGACCGGGGGGCTTGGGTTGAACATTCAGTACTTC,CASSPYRTGGLGLNIQYF
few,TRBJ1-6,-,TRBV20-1,TGCAGTGCTAGAGGCTATCAACAGGGTAGCGGTAATTCACCCCTCCACTTT,CSARGYQQGSGNSPLHF
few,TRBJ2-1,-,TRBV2,TGTGCCAGCAGCCGGCTGGTCATGTTAGAGCAGTTCTTC,CASSRLVMLEQFF